The source of this TCR beta chain is a study of T-cell reconstitution after alpha-beta-depleted transplantation in children. This clonotype has at least ten counts. The CDR3 contains 14 residues. Trimming removed 7 bases at V and 0 bases at J, with 11 bases between. Germline V gene lookup returns CDR1 SGDLS and CDR2 YYNGEE. For TCRbeta, the library was prepared with unique molecular identifiers. Via MiXCR, TCRdb re-called the PCR reads, giving one row per CDR3 protein. The data show roughly 220,000 distinct CDR3 sequences, more than 10% seen once. This receptor was taken from a human donor who donated a stem cell graft to a child with acute lymphoblastic leukemia. The V and J genes are TRBV9 and TRBJ2-1; no clear D gene. The sample consisted of PBMCs from the stem cell graft donor, taken from the stem cell graft. The CDR3 sequence: CASQPRDSYNEQFF. DNA of the CDR3: TGTGCCAGCCAACCCCGCGACTCCTACAATGAGCAGTTCTTC.